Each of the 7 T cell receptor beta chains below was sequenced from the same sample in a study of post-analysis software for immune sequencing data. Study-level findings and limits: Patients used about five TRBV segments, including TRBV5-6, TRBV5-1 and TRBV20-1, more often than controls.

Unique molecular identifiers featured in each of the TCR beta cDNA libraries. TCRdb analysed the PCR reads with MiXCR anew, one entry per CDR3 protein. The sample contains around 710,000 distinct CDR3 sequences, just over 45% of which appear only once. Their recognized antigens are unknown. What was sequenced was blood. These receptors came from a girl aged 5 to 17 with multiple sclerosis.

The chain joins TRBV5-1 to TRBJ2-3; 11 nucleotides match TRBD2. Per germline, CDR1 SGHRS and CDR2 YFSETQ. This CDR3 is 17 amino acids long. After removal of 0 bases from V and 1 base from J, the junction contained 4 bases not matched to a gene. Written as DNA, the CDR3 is TGCGCCAGCAGCTTGGTTAGCGGGAGGGCAGGCACAGATACGCAGTATTTT. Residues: CASSLVSGRAGTDTQYF.

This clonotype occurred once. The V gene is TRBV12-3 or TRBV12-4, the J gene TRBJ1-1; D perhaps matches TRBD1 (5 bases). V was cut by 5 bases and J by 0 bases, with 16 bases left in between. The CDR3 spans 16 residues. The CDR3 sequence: CASSPSAGTVNTEAFF. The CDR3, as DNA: TGTGCCAGCAGTCCCTCCGCCGGGACGGTGAACACTGAAGCTTTCTTT.

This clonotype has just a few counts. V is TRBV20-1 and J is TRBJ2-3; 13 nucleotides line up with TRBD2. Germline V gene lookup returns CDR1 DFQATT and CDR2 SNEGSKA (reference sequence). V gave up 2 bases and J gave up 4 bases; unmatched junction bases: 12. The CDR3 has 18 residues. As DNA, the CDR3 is TGCAGTGCTAGAAAGGGCTGGACTAGCGGGAGTTGGTCAGATACGCAGTATTTT. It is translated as CSARKGWTSGSWSDTQYF.

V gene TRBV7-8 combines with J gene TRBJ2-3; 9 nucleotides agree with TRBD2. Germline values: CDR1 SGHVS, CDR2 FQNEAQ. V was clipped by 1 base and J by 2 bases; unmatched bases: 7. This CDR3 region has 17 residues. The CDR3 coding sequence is TGTGCCAGCAGCTTAGGCCTAGCGGGGCGACCCACAGATACGCAGTATTTT. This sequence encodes CASSLGLAGRPTDTQYF.

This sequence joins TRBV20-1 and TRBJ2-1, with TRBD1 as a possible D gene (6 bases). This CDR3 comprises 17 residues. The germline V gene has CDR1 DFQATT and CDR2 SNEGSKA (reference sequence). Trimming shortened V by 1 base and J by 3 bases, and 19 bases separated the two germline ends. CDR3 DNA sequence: TGCAGTGCTAGAGGGGGGCTTGGGGACCCGGGCTACAATGAGCAGTTCTTC. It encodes CSARGGLGDPGYNEQFF.

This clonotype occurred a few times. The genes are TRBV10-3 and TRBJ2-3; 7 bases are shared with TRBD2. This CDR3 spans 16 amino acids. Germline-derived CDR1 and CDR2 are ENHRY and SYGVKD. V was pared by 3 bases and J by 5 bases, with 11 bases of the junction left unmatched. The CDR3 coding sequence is TGTGCCATCAGTGAAGGCCTAGCGGAGCGGAGAGATACGCAGTATTTT. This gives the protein CAISEGLAERRDTQYF.

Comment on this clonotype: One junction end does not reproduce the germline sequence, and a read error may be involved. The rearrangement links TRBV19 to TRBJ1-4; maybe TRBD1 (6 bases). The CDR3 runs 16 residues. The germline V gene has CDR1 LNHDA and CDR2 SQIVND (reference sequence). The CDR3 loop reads CASRRDPGETNEKLFF. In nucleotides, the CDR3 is TGTGCCAGTAGGAGAGATCCAGGGGAGACTAATGAAAAGCTGTTTTTT. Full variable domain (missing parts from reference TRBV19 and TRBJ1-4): DGGITQSPKYLFRKEGQNVTLSCEQNLNHDAMYWYRQDPGQGLRLIYYSQIVNDFQKGDIAEGYSVSREKKESFPLTVTSAQKNPTAFYLCASRRDPGETNEKLFFGSGTQLSVL.